A selection of T cell receptor beta chains follows, all from one sample in a study of blood T cell repertoires in COVID-19. Assay: immunoSEQ multiplex PCR; the TCRdb copy retains only in-frame clones and omits some. The sample holds approximately 140,000 clones; around 89% are singletons and the top ten take 10% to 15%. Material for sequencing was peripheral blood. These TCRs come from a man in his late teens or twenties with COVID-19, enrolled during active disease. Both conserved end residues are trimmed from each CDR3.

j_gene | v_gene | CDR3aa
TRBJ2-4 | TRBV5-1 | ASSLSGGNTFKNIQY
TRBJ1-2 | TRBV2 | ASSPGTGGFYGYT
TRBJ2-3 | TRBV28 | ASSPGTGRDTQY
TRBJ2-7 | TRBV28 | ATGGSDREFGEQY
TRBJ2-4 | TRBV23-1 | ASSRRQGGVQNIQY
TRBJ2-1 | TRBV7-2 | ASSLLGVVGRADEQF
TRBJ2-7 | TRBV7-6 | ASSSPETGTSGGGTGEQY
TRBJ2-2 | TRBV11-2 | ASRRLQGNTGELF
TRBJ2-2 | TRBV7-6 | AGLGTGELF
TRBJ1-2 | TRBV28 | ASSSFLGTANYGYT
TRBJ1-2 | TRBV5-1 | ASSFNGNYGYT
TRBJ2-2 | TRBV7-2 | ASSLSAGYTGELF
TRBJ2-7 | TRBV28 | ASSFYGEQY
TRBJ2-3 | TRBV15 | ATSRDSKVADTQY
TRBJ2-7 | TRBV7-6 | ASSSPDRSSYEQY
TRBJ2-7 | TRBV6-2/TRBV6-3 | ASSYTRTSRIHEQY
TRBJ2-7 | TRBV11-2 | ASTLGGAYEQY
TRBJ1-6 | TRBV5-8 | ASSFLRGPLH
TRBJ1-4 | TRBV15 | ATSRDWAEKLL
TRBJ2-1 | TRBV18 | ASSPSGSSYNEQF
TRBJ2-1 | TRBV27 | ASSLQRLDEQF
TRBJ2-7 | TRBV7-2 | ASNRGGGAHSYEQY
TRBJ2-1 | TRBV9 | ASSVATSGYSYNEQF
TRBJ1-1 | TRBV28 | ASSPASLASEAF
TRBJ2-7 | TRBV7-6 | ASPGEGEQY
TRBJ1-1 | TRBV7-9 | ASSPTEFPSNTEAF
TRBJ1-1 | TRBV11-3 | ASSGRGPDTEAF
TRBJ2-1 | TRBV5-4 | ASSPPGGSRTYNEQF
TRBJ2-1 | TRBV4-3 | ASSQDFRVDSRSNEQF
TRBJ2-2 | TRBV2 | ASTRQGAGGELF
TRBJ2-4 | TRBV6-1 | ASSDPGTPGLAVAKNIQY
TRBJ1-3 | TRBV10-2 | ASSERGRGNTIY
TRBJ1-2 | TRBV18 | ASSPGQGSNYGYT
TRBJ1-2 | TRBV10-3 | AIRGQGDYGYT
TRBJ2-2 | TRBV7-9 | ASSPRTSGSGVDGELF
TRBJ2-5 | TRBV3-1/TRBV3-2 | ASSPRLAGNQETQY
TRBJ2-6 | TRBV27 | ASRRPRDFSGANVLT
TRBJ1-1 | TRBV7-2 | ASSHDRNEAF
TRBJ2-3 | TRBV9 | ASSPAASGFTDTQY
TRBJ2-2 | TRBV18 | ASSPRSAAGVFPGELF
TRBJ2-2 | TRBV15 | ATERRLTGELF
TRBJ2-2 | TRBV11-2 | ASSLVGSGELF
TRBJ1-6 | TRBV5-4 | ASSLEGNNSPLH
TRBJ1-5 | TRBV13 | ASSVGTVNQPQH
TRBJ1-4 | TRBV4-3 | ASSQGGQPNEKLL